Presented here are 27 T cell receptor beta chains from one specimen sequenced in a study of CD8 T cells in Susac syndrome (dated by TCRdb to the late 2010s). Library creation used the immunoSEQ multiplex PCR assay. RNA was extracted using the RNeasy kit, and roughly 0.5 to 1 microgram was reverse transcribed with random hexamers. TCRdb itself trimmed the public reads at Q25 with fastp, ran MiXCR and retained productive beta chains. When rows share a CDR3 protein, they turn into one entry using the most common DNA and genes. In this sample the table shows roughly 150,000 distinct CDR3 sequences, about 95% of which occur a single time. The ten largest clonotypes hold 0.13% to 0.15% of the sample. Sequencing was done on a sample of CD8+ T cells from PBMCs. The receptors stem from a human donor with multiple sclerosis.

J is TRBJ2-1 and V is TRBV20-1; a weak D match, TRBD2 (5 bases). CDR3 length equals 13 residues. The V end was cut by 6 bases, the J end by 2 bases, with 11 bases between. Germline CDR1 DFQATT, CDR2 SNEGSKA (reference sequence). The chain's CDR3 is CSAERRTYNEQFF. In DNA, the CDR3 is TGCAGTGCCGAGCGGAGAACCTACAATGAGCAGTTCTTC.

CDR3 sequence (DNA): TGTGCCAGCAGCCAGGCCGGGCAGGGTAGGACCTACGAGCAGTACTTC. Amino acids: CASSQAGQGRTYEQYF. The chain couples TRBV3-1 to TRBJ2-7, with D possibly matching TRBD1 (5 bases). The CDR3 loop spans 16 amino acids. Germline CDR1 is LGHDT and CDR2 is YNNKEL (reference sequence). V shed 3 bases and J shed 2 bases, with 17 bases lying between them.

This chain links TRBV9 with TRBJ2-3; possible D gene TRBD1, 5 bases. CDR1 SGDLS and CDR2 YYNGEE come from the germline V gene. The CDR3 covers 15 residues. V was shortened by 3 bases and J by 0 bases, with 11 bases between the two germline ends. The CDR3 loop is CASSDRQFSTDTQYF. The CDR3 bases are TGTGCCAGCAGCGACCGACAGTTTAGCACAGATACGCAGTATTTT.

The chain carries TRBV7-9 and TRBJ2-5, with D perhaps TRBD1 (5 bases). This CDR3 region has 13 residues. Germline V gene sequence: CDR1 SEHNR, CDR2 FQNEAQ (reference sequence). Deletions cut 2 bases from V and 3 bases from J, with 7 bases between. The CDR3 spells CASSLSREETQYF. Here the CDR3 DNA reads TGTGCCAGCAGCTTAAGCAGGGAAGAGACCCAGTACTTC.

V gene TRBV2 combines with J gene TRBJ1-3; TRBD1 matches 7 bases. From germline, CDR1 is SNHLY and CDR2 FYNNEI. CDR3 size: 15 residues. With V trimmed by 6 bases and J by 0 bases, 5 bases remained unmatched. CDR3 nucleotides: TGTGCCAGCAGCCGGACAGGTAGCTCTGGAAACACCATATATTTT. Translating it yields CASSRTGSSGNTIYF.

This clonotype was seen a single time. The chain employs TRBV15 and TRBJ1-5; D is perhaps TRBD1 (6 bases). Germline V gene lookup returns CDR1 LNHNV and CDR2 YYDKDF (reference sequence). The CDR3 covers 15 residues. Trimming removed 1 base at V and 4 bases at J, with 11 bases between. The CDR3 DNA sequence: TGTGCCACCAGCAGAGTGGTCACAGGGAATCAGCCCCAGCATTTT. Residues: CATSRVVTGNQPQHF.

The J gene is TRBJ2-2, the V gene TRBV9; D is unresolved. The CDR3 loop spans 12 amino acids. Germline values: CDR1 SGDLS, CDR2 YYNGEE. Trimming took 4 bases from V and 6 from J, leaving 7 bases between them. The CDR3 nucleotides are TGTGCCAGCAGCACTAACCCCGGGGAGCTGTTTTTT. Amino acid sequence: CASSTNPGELFF.

This clonotype was found once. The chain carries TRBV5-1 and TRBJ1-1; the match to TRBD1 covers 7 bases. V lost 4 bases, J lost 2 bases, and 8 bases stayed unmatched. The CDR3 is made up of 15 amino acids. Germline assignment: CDR1 SGHRS and CDR2 YFSETQ. The CDR3 DNA reads TGCGCCAGCAGCCCGCGACAGGGTCTAAACACTGAAGCTTTCTTT. Its protein product is CASSPRQGLNTEAFF. Combining the CDR3 with reference TRBV5-1 and TRBJ1-1 gives the whole variable domain KAGVTQTPRYLIKTRGQQVTLSCSPISGHRSVSWYQQTPGQGLQFLFEYFSETQRNKGNFPGRFSGRQFSNSRSEMNVSTLELGDSALYLCASSPRQGLNTEAFFGQGTRLTVV.

This clonotype was recorded only once. The chain combines TRBV23-1 with TRBJ2-2; 9 nucleotides match TRBD2. TRBV23-1 counts as an open reading frame of uncertain function. V gave up 0 bases and J gave up 3 bases; unmatched junction bases: 8. The CDR3 consists of 18 residues. CDR3 loop: CASSQSKSSGAYTGELFF. CDR3 DNA sequence: TGCGCCAGCAGTCAATCTAAATCTAGCGGGGCTTACACCGGGGAGCTGTTTTTT.

This chain links TRBV4-1 with TRBJ2-2; D is undetermined. This CDR3 has 13 residues. Trimming pared 6 bases from V and 5 bases from J, leaving 10 bases between. CDR1 is MGHRA and CDR2 is YSYEKL in the germline V gene. The CDR3 reads CASSQLGTGELFF. The CDR3 nucleotides read TGCGCCAGCAGTCAGCTGGGAACCGGGGAGCTGTTTTTT.

This sequence joins TRBV30 and TRBJ2-6; unclear D gene. The V end lost 1 base, the J end lost 2 bases, and 6 bases lay between the germline ends. Looked up from germline, CDR1 is GTSNPN and CDR2 is SVGIG (reference sequence). The CDR3 loop spans 14 amino acids. The CDR3 bases are TGTGCCTGGAGTGCCTACCCTGGGGCCAACGTCCTGACTTTC. Amino acids: CAWSAYPGANVLTF.

A single count supports this clonotype. The gene calls are TRBV5-1 and TRBJ1-1; D is unclear. Germline lookup yields CDR1 SGHRS and CDR2 YFSETQ. The CDR3 totals 14 residues. The germline V and J ends were trimmed by 0 bases and 0 bases, with 6 bases remaining between them. CDR3 sequence reads: CASSLARLNTEAFF. CDR3 sequence (DNA): TGCGCCAGCAGCTTGGCCAGGCTGAACACTGAAGCTTTCTTT.

The rearrangement links TRBV20-1 to TRBJ2-7, with TRBD2 matching over 9 bases. V was pared by 3 bases and J by 2 bases, with 8 bases of the junction left unmatched. This CDR3 is 15 amino acids long. The germline CDR1 and CDR2 sequences are DFQATT and SNEGSKA (reference sequence). CDR3 bases: TGCAGTGCTAGCCCCACCCTAGCGGGAACCTACGAGCAGTACTTC. Translated, it gives CSASPTLAGTYEQYF.

The genes are TRBV27 and TRBJ2-4, with D maybe TRBD2 (7 bases). CDR1 is MNHEY, CDR2 SMNVEV, per germline (reference sequence). The CDR3 loop spans 19 amino acids. Trimming removed 9 bases at V and 3 bases at J, with 30 bases between. The CDR3 loop is CASTQTWGGRWSGKNIQYF. CDR3 nucleotides: TGTGCCAGTACTCAAACCTGGGGGGGGCGTTGGTCAGGCAAAAACATTCAGTACTTC.

The V call is TRBV30, the J call TRBJ1-2; TRBD1 is a possible D gene (6 bases). Trimming stripped 3 bases from V and 3 bases from J, with 11 bases between. This CDR3 has 13 amino acids. The germline V gene has CDR1 GTSNPN and CDR2 SVGIG (reference sequence). The CDR3 DNA reads as TGTGCCTGGAGGGACAGCCTATACTATGGCTACACCTTC. Protein: CAWRDSLYYGYTF.

The chain couples TRBV28 to TRBJ1-1; tentative D call: TRBD1 (6 bases). The CDR3 totals 17 residues. Germline V lookup: CDR1 MDHEN, CDR2 SYDVKM. V was shortened by 3 bases and J by 2 bases, with 19 bases between the two germline ends. CDR3 sequence (DNA): TGTGCCAGCAGTTTGGCTCAGTCTTACAGGGCTAACACTGAAGCTTTCTTT. Protein: CASSLAQSYRANTEAFF.

The chain couples TRBV9 to TRBJ2-3; D call uncertain. The V end was cut by 3 bases, the J end by 4 bases, with 15 bases between. The CDR3 is 15 residues long. Germline V gene lookup returns CDR1 SGDLS and CDR2 YYNGEE. The CDR3 DNA reads as TGTGCCAGCAGCGCGGGCAGCCTCGGCGCAGATACGCAGTATTTT. This sequence encodes CASSAGSLGADTQYF.

The rearrangement joins TRBV11-1 to TRBJ2-1; perhaps D is TRBD1 or TRBD2 (6 bases each). This CDR3 is built from 15 residues. Germline V gene sequence: CDR1 SGHAT, CDR2 FQDESV (reference sequence). The V end was cut by 2 bases, the J end by 8 bases, with 16 bases between. CDR3 nucleotide sequence: TGTGCCAGCAGCTTAAGGTCTTGGGGGGCCGATGAGCAGTTCTTC. It is translated as CASSLRSWGADEQFF.

The rearrangement links TRBV30 to TRBJ1-2; a possible D gene is TRBD1 (5 bases). Germline V CDR1 and CDR2: GTSNPN, SVGIG (reference sequence). Trimming took 4 bases from V and 3 from J, leaving 15 bases between them. The CDR3 runs 14 residues. CDR3 amino acids: CAWTPWSGDYGYTF. DNA of the CDR3: TGTGCCTGGACCCCCTGGTCGGGGGACTATGGCTACACCTTC.

The J gene is TRBJ2-7, the V gene TRBV7-3; 8 bases are a match to TRBD2. Unmatched junction bases numbered 8, after V lost 4 bases and J lost 3 bases. The length of the CDR3 is 15 residues. Germline values: CDR1 SGHTA, CDR2 FQGTGA. The CDR3: CASSSSGGVFYEQYF. CDR3 in DNA: TGTGCCAGCAGCTCTTCCGGGGGGGTCTTCTACGAGCAGTACTTC.

The V and J genes are TRBV12-3 or TRBV12-4 and TRBJ2-5, with D hard to call. Trimming took 1 base from V and 1 from J, leaving 4 bases between them. The CDR3 loop spans 13 amino acids. The CDR3 DNA is TGTGCCAGCAGTTTAGGTTTCCAAGAGACCCAGTACTTC. It codes for CASSLGFQETQYF.

The genes are TRBV30 and TRBJ2-5, with D possibly being TRBD1 or TRBD2 (5 bases each). V was shortened by 2 bases and J by 1 base, with 11 bases between the two germline ends. This CDR3 has 14 amino acids. Germline values: CDR1 GTSNPN, CDR2 SVGIG (reference sequence). The CDR3 spells CAWSLGAGQETQYF. Written as DNA, the CDR3 is TGTGCCTGGAGTTTAGGGGCGGGCCAAGAGACCCAGTACTTC.

This chain links TRBV27 with TRBJ1-1, with unresolved D. Germline lookup yields CDR1 MNHEY and CDR2 SMNVEV (reference sequence). The length of the CDR3 is 13 residues. Trimming left V 6 bases short and J 1 base short, with 9 bases between. The CDR3 reads CASSLPGNTEAFF. Here the CDR3 DNA reads TGTGCCAGCAGCTTACCAGGGAACACTGAAGCTTTCTTT.

The V and J genes are TRBV6-5 and TRBJ1-2; 9 nucleotides align to TRBD1. CDR3 length equals 12 residues. Trimming took 7 bases from V and 8 from J; bases not matched to a gene: 5. Germline-derived CDR1 and CDR2 are MNHEY and SVGAGI. CDR3: CASTTGQGGYTF. The CDR3 nucleotides read TGTGCCAGCACCACGGGACAGGGAGGCTACACCTTC.

The chain employs TRBV29-1 and TRBJ2-7; tentative D call: TRBD1 (5 bases). V lost 4 bases to trimming and J lost 0 bases, with 7 bases between them. This CDR3 spans 12 amino acids. The germline V gene encodes CDR1 SQVTM and CDR2 ANQGSEA. The CDR3 here is CSVVGDSYEQYV. The CDR3 coding sequence is TGCAGCGTTGTAGGGGACTCCTACGAGCAGTACGTC.

V is TRBV6-5 and J is TRBJ2-1; 7 nucleotides agree with TRBD2. This CDR3 spans 13 amino acids. J was trimmed by 9 bases and V by 2 bases; bases with no gene match: 4. Germline V CDR1 and CDR2: MNHEY, SVGAGI. As DNA, the CDR3 is TGTGCCAGCAGTTACGGGGGGGGGAGTGAGCAGTTCTTC. Translation: CASSYGGGSEQFF.

The rearrangement links TRBV20-1 to TRBJ2-1; the match to TRBD1 covers 10 bases. In germline, CDR1 is DFQATT, CDR2 SNEGSKA (reference sequence). The ends lost 5 bases at V and 8 bases at J; junction bases unmatched: 9. The CDR3 sequence is 14 residues long. The CDR3 DNA sequence: TGCAGTGCTCCCCGACAGGGGGCGTTGGATGAGCAGTTCTTC. Translation gives CSAPRQGALDEQFF.